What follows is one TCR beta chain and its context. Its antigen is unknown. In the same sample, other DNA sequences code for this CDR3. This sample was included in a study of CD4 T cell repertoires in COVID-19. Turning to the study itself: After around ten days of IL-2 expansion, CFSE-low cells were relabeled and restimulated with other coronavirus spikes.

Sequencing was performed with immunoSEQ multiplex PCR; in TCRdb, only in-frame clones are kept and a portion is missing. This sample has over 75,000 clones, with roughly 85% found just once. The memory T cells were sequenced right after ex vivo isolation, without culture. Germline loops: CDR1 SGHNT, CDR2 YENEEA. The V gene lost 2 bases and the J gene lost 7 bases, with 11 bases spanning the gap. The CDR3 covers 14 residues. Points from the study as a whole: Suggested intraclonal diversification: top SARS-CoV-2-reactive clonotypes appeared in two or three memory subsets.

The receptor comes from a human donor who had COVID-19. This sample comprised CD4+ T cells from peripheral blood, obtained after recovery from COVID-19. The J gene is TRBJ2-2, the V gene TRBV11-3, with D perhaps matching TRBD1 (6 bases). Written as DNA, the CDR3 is TGTGCCAGCAGCTTACTGACAGGAGGCGGGGAGCTGTTTTTT. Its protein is CASSLLTGGGELFF. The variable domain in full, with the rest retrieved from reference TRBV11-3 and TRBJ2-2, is EAGVVQSPRYKIIEKKQPVAFWCNPISGHNTLYWYLQNLGQGPELLIRYENEEAVDDSQLPKDRFSAERLKGVDSTLKIQPAELGDSAVYLCASSLLTGGGELFFGEGSRLTVL.